This TCR beta chain was recorded in a study of T cells in Graves' hyperthyroidism and ophthalmopathy. An approximately 9.8 ml volume of fresh peripheral blood provided the PBMCs. TCR beta CDR3 regions were amplified from RNA. The TCR CDR3 was amplified in a first-round RT-PCR using the HTBI primer set. TCRdb independently ran MiXCR on the multiplex PCR reads; one entry per CDR3 protein. The repertoire includes fewer than 900,000 distinct CDR3 sequences, around 17% of them detected once, and under 8.5% sits in the top ten. With 0 bases removed from V and 1 base from J, the gap between germline ends came to 9 bases. This CDR3 has 15 amino acids.

Sample: blood. V gene TRBV12-3 or TRBV12-4 combines with J gene TRBJ1-1, with D unresolved. This TCR was recovered from a man aged 18 to 35 with Graves' hyperthyroidism. The CDR3 loop reads CASSLAITPNTEAFF. The CDR3, as DNA: TGTGCCAGCAGTTTAGCTATTACACCGAACACTGAAGCTTTCTTT.